A single sample is the source of the 25 T cell receptor beta chains below, sequenced in a study of early T cells in non-severe SARS-CoV-2 infection. TCRdb passed the 5' RACE reads through MiXCR, listing each CDR3 protein once. Counted here are 29,000 or so distinct CDR3 sequences, approximately 4.7% occurring once; the ten biggest clones make up 10% to 12%. The sample consisted of whole blood. Every receptor here comes from an adult who was a healthcare worker with PCR-confirmed SARS-CoV-2 infection or an uninfected control (not recorded which).

Many counts were recorded for this clonotype. The V and J genes are TRBV6-5 and TRBJ2-5; D is possibly TRBD2 (5 bases). V was cut by 0 bases and J by 0 bases, with 8 bases left in between. The CDR3 sequence is 15 residues long. Germline V gene sequence: CDR1 MNHEY, CDR2 SVGAGI. The CDR3 DNA sequence: TGTGCCAGCAGTTACTCGGGAGCGGACCAAGAGACCCAGTACTTC. Amino acid sequence: CASSYSGADQETQYF.

The table lists this clonotype with many counts. CDR3 sequence: CASSLRQTGGYGYTF. In nucleotides, the CDR3 is TGTGCCAGCAGTTTGCGTCAGACAGGGGGATATGGCTACACCTTC. The chain employs TRBV28 and TRBJ1-2; 9 bases fit TRBD1. The germline V gene has CDR1 MDHEN and CDR2 SYDVKM. This CDR3 has 15 residues. The junction had 7 bases not matched to a gene; V was cut back by 3 bases and J by 5 bases.

This clonotype has just a few counts. The V gene is TRBV5-5, the J gene TRBJ2-5; 11 positions match TRBD2. Trimming cost V 4 bases and J 5 bases; bases outside gene matches: 7. CDR1 and CDR2 from the germline V gene are SGHKS and YYEKEE (reference sequence). The CDR3 consists of 15 residues. The chain's CDR3 is CASSPVSGGAETQYF. In nucleotides, the CDR3 is TGTGCCAGCAGCCCGGTTAGCGGGGGGGCGGAGACCCAGTACTTC. Combining the CDR3 with reference TRBV5-5 and TRBJ2-5 gives the whole variable domain DAGVTQSPTHLIKTRGQQVTLRCSPISGHKSVSWYQQVLGQGPQFIFQYYEKEERGRGNFPDRFSARQFPNYSSELNVNALLLGDSALYLCASSPVSGGAETQYFGPGTRLLVL.

This clonotype was seen repeatedly, ten times or more. The junction departs from the called germline gene at one end, perhaps through a read error. The chain employs TRBV5-5 and TRBJ2-6; TRBD1 matches 7 bases. Germline CDR1 and CDR2: SGHKS and YYEKEE (reference sequence). This CDR3 region has 20 residues. CDR3 sequence reads: CASSRMAELRQGSGANVLIF. CDR3 in DNA: TGTGCCAGCAGCCGCATGGCCGAACTTAGACAGGGCTCTGGGGCCAACGTCCTGATTTTC.

This clonotype showed up many times. The gene calls are TRBV25-1 and TRBJ1-1; D is possibly TRBD1 (5 bases). CDR1 is MGHDK, CDR2 SYGVNS, per germline. V shed 4 bases and J shed 6 bases, with 12 bases lying between them. This CDR3 spans 13 amino acids. The CDR3 sequence is CASSAGGIPEAFF. DNA for the CDR3: TGTGCCAGCAGTGCGGGGGGAATCCCTGAAGCTTTCTTT.

This clonotype was picked up many times. The V and J genes are TRBV5-5 and TRBJ1-1; D gene ambiguous. Germline CDR1 SGHKS, CDR2 YYEKEE (reference sequence). With 2 bases removed from V and 3 bases from J, the gap between germline ends came to 11 bases. The CDR3 loop spans 14 amino acids. The CDR3 loop is CASSFHRVDTEAFF. Here the CDR3 DNA reads TGTGCCAGCAGCTTTCATAGGGTCGACACTGAAGCTTTCTTT.

This clonotype was found many times. CDR3 loop: CSVGGAYEQYF. CDR3 nucleotides: TGCAGCGTTGGGGGCGCCTACGAGCAGTACTTC. The chain links TRBV29-1 to TRBJ2-7; the D gene is possibly TRBD1 (5 bases). Germline lookup yields CDR1 SQVTM and CDR2 ANQGSEA. The CDR3 extends over 11 amino acids. The V end lost 4 bases, the J end lost 2 bases, and 6 bases lay between the germline ends.

The sample holds many counts of this clonotype. This chain's CDR3 is CASSPSPGRSEETQYF. The CDR3 DNA sequence: TGTGCCAGCAGCCCCTCCCCGGGACGATCCGAAGAGACCCAGTACTTC. This chain joins TRBV7-2 and TRBJ2-5; either TRBD1 or TRBD2 may supply D (5 bases each). The CDR3 consists of 16 residues. Deletions cut 5 bases from V and 3 bases from J, with 19 bases between. Germline V gene lookup returns CDR1 SGHTA and CDR2 FQGNSA. Complete variable domain (other parts from reference TRBV7-2 and TRBJ2-5): GAGVSQSPSNKVTEKGKDVELRCDPISGHTALYWYRQSLGQGLEFLIYFQGNSAPDKSGLPSDRFSAERTGGSVSTLTIQRTQQEDSAVYLCASSPSPGRSEETQYFGPGTRLLVL.

The rearrangement links TRBV2 to TRBJ2-5; D ambiguous. Germline CDR1 and CDR2: SNHLY and FYNNEI. The V end was cut by 7 bases, the J end by 5 bases, with 11 bases between. The CDR3 has 12 residues. The CDR3 spells CASTPSRETQYF. CDR3 sequence (DNA): TGTGCCAGCACCCCTTCGAGGGAGACCCAGTACTTC.

This clonotype was counted at least ten times. The gene calls are TRBV5-6 and TRBJ2-3, with TRBD1 matching over 9 bases. The CDR3 is 16 amino acids. The germline V gene has CDR1 SGHDT and CDR2 YYEEEE. V dropped 4 bases and J dropped 5; count of bases not matched to a gene: 11. The CDR3 sequence: CASSGGTGTLLDTQYF. DNA of the CDR3: TGTGCCAGCAGCGGAGGGACAGGGACCCTTCTAGATACGCAGTATTTT.

This clonotype was detected a few times. The chain couples TRBV18 to TRBJ2-1; D is ambiguous. Germline V gene lookup returns CDR1 KGHSH and CDR2 LQKENI. The CDR3 is 16 amino acids. The V end was cut by 3 bases, the J end by 0 bases, with 12 bases between. The CDR3 sequence: CASSPQSISSYNEQFF. Written as DNA, the CDR3 is TGTGCCAGCTCACCCCAGAGTATAAGCTCCTACAATGAGCAGTTCTTC.

This clonotype occurred many times. V usage is TRBV19 and J usage is TRBJ1-3, with D tentatively TRBD1 (6 bases). Germline CDR1 and CDR2: LNHDA and SQIVND (reference sequence). The CDR3 contains 14 residues. The germline V and J ends were trimmed by 9 bases and 2 bases, with 14 bases remaining between them. The DNA of the CDR3 is TGTGCCAGCCGACTACAGGGAGCTGGAAACACCATATATTTT. Translating gives CASRLQGAGNTIYF.

The chain combines TRBV6-2 or TRBV6-3 with TRBJ2-1, with TRBD2 matching 11 bases. V lost 0 bases, J lost 4 bases, and 5 bases stayed unmatched. Germline V gene sequence: CDR1 MNHEY, CDR2 SVGEGT. The CDR3 sequence is 17 residues long. The CDR3 DNA reads TGTGCCAGCAGTTACTCGCCTAGCGGGGGGTTATACAATGAGCAGTTCTTC. Translation: CASSYSPSGGLYNEQFF.

This rearrangement joins TRBV18 to TRBJ2-1; 11 positions match TRBD2. CDR1 is KGHSH, CDR2 LQKENI, per germline. This CDR3 has 17 amino acids. The V and J ends lost 3 bases and 6 bases, in that order; junction bases with no gene match: 10. The CDR3 DNA reads TGTGCCAGCTCACCCTCACCGACTAGCGGGATCCGCAATGAGCAGTTCTTC. This sequence encodes CASSPSPTSGIRNEQFF.

The gene calls are TRBV5-4 and TRBJ2-4, with a tentative D call TRBD2 (5 bases). V was cut by 4 bases and J by 0 bases, with 8 bases left in between. This CDR3 contains 14 residues. Germline CDR1 SGHNT, CDR2 YYREEE (reference sequence). Here the CDR3 reads CASSPDLAKNIQYF. DNA for the CDR3: TGTGCCAGCAGCCCGGACTTAGCCAAAAACATTCAGTACTTC.

There are many counts of this clonotype. CDR3 coding DNA: TGTGCCAGCAGTTCTGGGTACGAATCTGGAAACACCATATATTTT. As protein: CASSSGYESGNTIYF. J is TRBJ1-3 and V is TRBV6-5; unclear D gene. Trimming pared 4 bases from V and 1 base from J, leaving 11 bases between. The CDR3 loop spans 15 amino acids. Germline CDR1 MNHEY, CDR2 SVGAGI.

There are a few counts of this clonotype. The V and J genes are TRBV7-2 and TRBJ1-5; 8 bases align to TRBD1. Germline V CDR1 and CDR2: SGHTA, FQGNSA. The CDR3 sequence is 15 residues long. V was clipped by 1 base and J by 7 bases; unmatched bases: 6. In DNA form, the CDR3 reads TGTGCCAGCAGCTTAGGTATCGGACAGGGACAGCCCCAGCATTTT. It yields the protein CASSLGIGQGQPQHF.

There are many counts of this clonotype. The chain joins TRBV20-1 to TRBJ2-7, with TRBD2 identical over 11 bases. This CDR3 contains 15 residues. From germline, CDR1 is DFQATT and CDR2 SNEGSKA (reference sequence). V shed 5 bases and J 1 base; nucleotides not matched to a gene: 7. In nucleotides, the CDR3 is TGCAGTGCTTACTCTAGCGGGGGGAAGTCCTACGAGCAGTACTTC. It specifies CSAYSSGGKSYEQYF.

This clonotype was seen repeatedly, ten times or more. The rearrangement uses TRBV6-5 and TRBJ1-6; weak D call: TRBD1 (5 bases). Germline V gene sequence: CDR1 MNHEY, CDR2 SVGAGI. CDR3 size: 15 residues. V shed 4 bases and J shed 3 bases, with 10 bases lying between them. Here the CDR3 DNA reads TGTGCCAGCAGTTCATCGGGGGGCTATAATTCACCCCTCCACTTT. Residues: CASSSSGGYNSPLHF.

This clonotype has a count of ten or more. The chain combines TRBV20-1 with TRBJ2-7, with 7 nucleotides matching TRBD1. The CDR3 covers 13 residues. V lost 5 bases, J lost 2 bases, and 6 bases stayed unmatched. Per the germline V gene, CDR1 is DFQATT and CDR2 is SNEGSKA (reference sequence). The CDR3 protein is CSAEGQIAYEQYF. The CDR3 nucleotides are TGCAGTGCTGAGGGACAGATAGCCTACGAGCAGTACTTC.

This clonotype was seen repeatedly, ten times or more. V and J are TRBV10-3 and TRBJ1-1; D is perhaps TRBD1 (5 bases). Germline assignment: CDR1 ENHRY and CDR2 SYGVKD. This CDR3 has 16 residues. With 2 bases removed from V and 4 bases from J, the gap between germline ends came to 17 bases. The CDR3 region has the DNA TGTGCCATCAGTGAGGCCCCGGGGGGGATTAGCACTGAAGCTTTCTTT. Translation gives CAISEAPGGISTEAFF.

This clonotype has ten or more counts. This rearrangement joins TRBV6-5 to TRBJ2-4, with TRBD1 as a possible D gene (6 bases). The CDR3 sequence is 20 residues long. Trimming removed 6 bases at V and 0 bases at J, with 27 bases between. Germline V CDR1 and CDR2: MNHEY, SVGAGI. The CDR3 DNA reads TGTGCCAGCAGACCTACCGAACAGGGATCAAGTAGACTAGCCAAAAACATTCAGTACTTC. Encoded protein: CASRPTEQGSSRLAKNIQYF.

The genes are TRBV7-8 and TRBJ2-5; D ambiguous. The CDR3 contains 14 residues. The V end lost 5 bases, the J end lost 5 bases, and 15 bases lay between the germline ends. Germline CDR1 reads SGHVS; CDR2 reads FQNEAQ. The CDR3 region has the DNA TGTGCCAGCAGCACCCAACCAGTAACCGAGACCCAGTACTTC. This sequence encodes CASSTQPVTETQYF.

This clonotype was seen repeatedly, ten times or more. This rearrangement joins TRBV7-2 to TRBJ1-2; 9 bases agree with TRBD1. V shed 6 bases and J 4 bases; nucleotides not matched to a gene: 6. This CDR3 is 14 amino acids long. CDR1 and CDR2 from the germline V gene are SGHTA and FQGNSA. The CDR3 protein is CASSSGQGSYGYTF. The DNA of the CDR3 is TGTGCCAGCAGTTCGGGACAGGGTTCCTATGGCTACACCTTC. Full variable domain (missing parts from reference TRBV7-2 and TRBJ1-2): GAGVSQSPSNKVTEKGKDVELRCDPISGHTALYWYRQSLGQGLEFLIYFQGNSAPDKSGLPSDRFSAERTGGSVSTLTIQRTQQEDSAVYLCASSSGQGSYGYTFGSGTRLTVV.

This clonotype appeared many times. V usage is TRBV12-3 or TRBV12-4 and J usage is TRBJ2-2; 7 nucleotides line up with TRBD2. The CDR3 has 14 amino acids. V lost 7 bases and J lost 1; bases outside the gene matches: 3. The CDR3 loop is CASTQRGNTGELFF. CDR3 DNA sequence: TGTGCCAGCACTCAGCGGGGGAACACCGGGGAGCTGTTTTTT.